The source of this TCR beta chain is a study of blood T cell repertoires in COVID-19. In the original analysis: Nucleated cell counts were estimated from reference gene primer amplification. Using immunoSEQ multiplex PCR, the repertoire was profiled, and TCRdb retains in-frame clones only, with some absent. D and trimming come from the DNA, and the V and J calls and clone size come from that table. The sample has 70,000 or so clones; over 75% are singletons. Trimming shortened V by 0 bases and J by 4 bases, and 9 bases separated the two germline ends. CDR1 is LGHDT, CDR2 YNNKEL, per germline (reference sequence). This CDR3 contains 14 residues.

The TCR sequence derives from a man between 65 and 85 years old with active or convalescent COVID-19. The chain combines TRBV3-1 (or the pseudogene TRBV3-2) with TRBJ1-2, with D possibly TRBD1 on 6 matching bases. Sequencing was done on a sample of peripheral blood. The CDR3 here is CASSQDRGGYGYTF. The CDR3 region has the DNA TGTGCCAGCAGCCAAGACAGGGGTGGCTATGGCTACACCTTC.